Listed here are 23 T cell receptor beta chains from one sample, sequenced in a study of blood T cells in healthy people across ages. Next came a second PCR, run for about 7 to 12 cycles, which used a sample-barcoded 5' primer along with a J-beta primer mix. TCRdb processed the 5' RACE reads anew with MiXCR; each CDR3 protein has one entry. Of 700,000 to 850,000 distinct CDR3 sequences listed, about 34% are singletons. Source material: blood. These receptors originate from a man aged 18 to 30 in good health.

The chain recombines TRBV7-2 with TRBJ2-3; maybe TRBD1 (6 bases). The V end was cut by 1 base, the J end by 0 bases, with 17 bases between. This CDR3 comprises 18 residues. Germline assignment: CDR1 SGHTA and CDR2 FQGNSA. The CDR3 DNA sequence: TGTGCCAGCAGCTTAGTGAGGGGCCAACAGGGAAGCACAGATACGCAGTATTTT. It codes for CASSLVRGQQGSTDTQYF.

This clonotype was seen only a few times. The chain couples TRBV12-3 or TRBV12-4 to TRBJ1-6, with 8 bases identical to TRBD1. This CDR3 has 14 residues. J gave up 10 bases and V 5 bases, and 7 bases lay outside the gene matches. The CDR3 sequence is CASSTTGGVSPLHF. The CDR3 DNA reads TGTGCCAGCAGTACCACAGGGGGGGTATCACCCCTCCACTTT.

This chain connects TRBV6-1 to TRBJ2-2; 11 bases agree with TRBD1. Germline V lookup: CDR1 MNHNS, CDR2 SASEGT. Trimming removed 7 bases from V and 4 bases from J; junction bases left unmatched: 5. The CDR3 runs 15 residues. The CDR3 protein is CASKSGTGGTGELFF. CDR3 bases: TGTGCCAGCAAATCCGGGACAGGGGGCACCGGGGAGCTGTTTTTT.

This clonotype was seen a few times. The J gene is TRBJ2-1, the V gene TRBV7-2; perhaps D is TRBD1 or TRBD2 (5 bases each). The CDR3 is 13 residues long. V lost 5 bases to trimming and J lost 6 bases, with 11 bases between them. In germline, CDR1 is SGHTA, CDR2 FQGNSA. CDR3 sequence reads: CASSVLGGNEQFF. The CDR3 DNA reads as TGTGCCAGCAGCGTACTTGGGGGCAATGAGCAGTTCTTC.

The chain couples TRBV13 to TRBJ1-2; possible D gene TRBD1, 6 bases. Between the trimmed V and J ends, which lost 2 bases and 4 bases, there was a span of 14 bases. The CDR3 loop spans 15 amino acids. Germline CDR1 PRHDT, CDR2 FYEKMQ (reference sequence). The CDR3 here is CASSLTVGGPYGYTF. DNA of the CDR3: TGTGCCAGCAGCTTAACCGTTGGGGGGCCCTATGGCTACACCTTC. The full variable domain, rest sourced from reference TRBV13 and TRBJ1-2, is AAGVIQSPRHLIKEKRETATLKCYPIPRHDTVYWYQQGPGQDPQFLISFYEKMQSDKGSIPDRFSAQQFSDYHSELNMSSLELGDSALYFCASSLTVGGPYGYTFGSGTRLTVV.

This clonotype came up many times. J is TRBJ1-2 and V is TRBV9; D not certain. Germline V gene sequence: CDR1 SGDLS, CDR2 YYNGEE. Between the trimmed V and J ends, which lost 7 bases and 5 bases, there was a span of 21 bases. This CDR3 is 15 amino acids long. The DNA for the CDR3 is TGTGCCAGCGGTCCTCACGTGTCGGGGATATATGGCTACACCTTC. Translating it yields CASGPHVSGIYGYTF. Full variable domain (rest looked up from reference TRBV9 and TRBJ1-2): DSGVTQTPKHLITATGQRVTLRCSPRSGDLSVYWYQQSLDQGLQFLIQYYNGEERAKGNILERFSAQQFPDLHSELNLSSLELGDSALYFCASGPHVSGIYGYTFGSGTRLTVV.

The sample holds a few counts of this clonotype. The chain carries TRBV10-3 and TRBJ2-7; maybe TRBD2 (6 bases). V was trimmed by 6 bases and J by 7 bases, leaving 19 bases between them. The CDR3 has 14 amino acids. Germline CDR1 is ENHRY and CDR2 is SYGVKD. The CDR3 nucleotides are TGTGCCATCAGGGCGGGACCCAGAGACAATGAGCAGTACTTC. It is translated as CAIRAGPRDNEQYF.

In DNA form, the CDR3 reads TGTGCCAGCAGCGCTCGGGTGGGTAGCTACAATGAGCAGTTCTTC. Its translation is CASSARVGSYNEQFF. The genes are TRBV7-2 and TRBJ2-1, with D uncertain. The CDR3 covers 15 residues. Per the germline V gene, CDR1 is SGHTA and CDR2 is FQGNSA. V lost 5 bases to trimming and J lost 3 bases, with 14 bases between them.

The rearrangement uses TRBV10-3 and TRBJ2-5; the D gene is possibly TRBD2 (5 bases). V was pared by 3 bases and J by 5 bases, with 10 bases between. This CDR3 is built from 13 residues. Germline CDR1 ENHRY, CDR2 SYGVKD. Here the CDR3 DNA reads TGTGCCATCAGTGAACGGGAAGCGGAGACCCAGTACTTC. Translating it yields CAISEREAETQYF.

The chain recombines TRBV10-3 with TRBJ1-6, with unresolved D. Germline lookup yields CDR1 ENHRY and CDR2 SYGVKD. V lost 3 bases to trimming and J lost 2 bases, with 5 bases between them. CDR3 length: 14 residues. In DNA, the CDR3 is TGTGCCATCAGTGAAACCGCCTATAATTCACCCCTCCACTTT. Residues: CAISETAYNSPLHF.

In its sample, this clonotype was seen a few times. V and J are TRBV7-2 and TRBJ1-5; D perhaps matches TRBD1 (6 bases). The germline gives CDR1 SGHTA, CDR2 FQGNSA. This CDR3 contains 15 residues. The V gene lost 4 bases and the J gene lost 6 bases, with 16 bases spanning the gap. This chain's CDR3 is CASSSQGTAPQPQHF. DNA for the CDR3: TGTGCCAGCAGCTCTCAGGGGACGGCTCCTCAGCCCCAGCATTTT.

Remarks on this clonotype: A junction boundary mismatches the germline segment, possibly from a read error. V and J are TRBV12-3 or TRBV12-4 and TRBJ1-1; D gene unclear. The CDR3 runs 14 residues. CDR3 in amino acids: CASSYGRANTETFF. The CDR3 DNA reads TGTGCCAGCAGTTATGGACGAGCGAACACTGAAACTTTCTTT.

This rearrangement joins TRBV20-1 to TRBJ1-3, with D possibly being TRBD1 (5 bases). Per germline, CDR1 DFQATT and CDR2 SNEGSKA (reference sequence). This CDR3 comprises 13 residues. V was trimmed by 4 bases and J by 3 bases, leaving 10 bases between them. CDR3 sequence (DNA): TGCAGTGCTACTGGGGGAAGTGGAAACACCATATATTTT. Encoded protein: CSATGGSGNTIYF.

On this clonotype: Its ends do not fully match the called genes, so a read error is possible. V and J are TRBV20-1 and TRBJ1-6; 7 bases match TRBD1. Germline CDR1 reads DFQATT; CDR2 reads SNEGSKA (reference sequence). This CDR3 region has 14 residues. The CDR3 region is CRATGDTYNSPLHF. The CDR3 coding sequence is TGCAGAGCTACAGGGGACACCTATAATTCACCCCTCCACTTT.

This clonotype was observed a handful of times. The chain couples TRBV21-1 to TRBJ2-5. TRBV21-1 is listed as a pseudogene. The CDR3 is 13 amino acids. CDR3 residues: CASSKQGPETQYF. CDR3 nucleotide sequence: TGTGCCAGCAGCAAACAGGGACCAGAGACCCAGTACTTC.

This clonotype was seen at least ten times. The chain uses TRBV20-1 and TRBJ2-1; D remains unclear. The CDR3 covers 14 residues. The germline V gene encodes CDR1 DFQATT and CDR2 SNEGSKA (reference sequence). Trimming left V 0 bases short and J 4 bases short, with 10 bases between. CDR3 sequence: CSARDLAVYNEQFF. CDR3 coding DNA: TGCAGTGCTAGAGATTTGGCGGTATACAATGAGCAGTTCTTC.

In this sample, this clonotype turned up many times. The CDR3 loop reads CSAKEGRIADTQYF. CDR3 coding DNA: TGCAGTGCTAAGGAGGGCAGGATAGCAGATACGCAGTATTTT. The gene calls are TRBV20-1 and TRBJ2-3; D is perhaps TRBD2 (6 bases). The CDR3 extends over 14 amino acids. CDR1 is DFQATT and CDR2 is SNEGSKA in the germline V gene (reference sequence). The ends were cut back, 4 bases at V and 4 bases at J, with 15 bases in the middle.

This clonotype was picked up a small number of times. The rearrangement joins TRBV6-6 to TRBJ2-7; 9 bases fit TRBD2. This CDR3 region has 15 residues. Germline trimming cut 7 bases from V and 0 bases from J; bases unmatched to any gene: 7. In germline, CDR1 is MNHNY, CDR2 SVGAGI (reference sequence). The CDR3 region is CASMHLAGTSYEQYF. The CDR3, as DNA: TGTGCCAGCATGCATCTAGCGGGGACCTCCTACGAGCAGTACTTC.

In its sample, this clonotype was seen many times. The chain combines TRBV21-1 with TRBJ1-5. TRBV21-1 is designated a pseudogene. The length of the CDR3 is 15 residues. CDR3 coding DNA: TGTGCCAGCACCTGGAGTGGGGGGACTAAGGGGCCCCAGCATTTT. Residues: CASTWSGGTKGPQHF.

This clonotype was seen a few times. This chain joins TRBV12-3 or TRBV12-4 and TRBJ2-1; D ambiguous. The CDR3 length is 16 residues. Deletions cut 1 base from V and 3 bases from J, with 13 bases between. The CDR3 nucleotides read TGTGCCAGCAGTTTAGGGGGTCAGGCGTTCTACAATGAGCAGTTCTTC. It translates to CASSLGGQAFYNEQFF.

The chain is built from TRBV7-2 and TRBJ2-7; D assignment may be TRBD1 or TRBD2 (7 bases each). CDR1 and CDR2 (germline): SGHTA, FQGNSA. The germline V and J ends were trimmed by 4 bases and 4 bases, with 20 bases remaining between them. The CDR3 is 16 residues long. Written as DNA, the CDR3 is TGTGCCAGCAGCTCCCAGGGGGGGGCCGGGGAGTACGAGCAGTACTTC. Translation: CASSSQGGAGEYEQYF.

This clonotype occurred a few times. The chain recombines TRBV5-5 with TRBJ1-6; D gene unclear. CDR1 and CDR2 from the germline V gene are SGHKS and YYEKEE (reference sequence). V lost 4 bases, J lost 7 bases, and 15 bases lay in between. The CDR3 has 15 amino acids. CDR3 in amino acids: CASSLYPGENSPLHF. CDR3 DNA sequence: TGTGCCAGCAGCCTCTACCCAGGCGAAAATTCACCCCTCCACTTT.

This clonotype was counted at least ten times. This rearrangement joins TRBV12-3 or TRBV12-4 to TRBJ1-2; perhaps TRBD1 as D (5 bases). The CDR3 has 14 amino acids. V gave up 4 bases and J gave up 6 bases, with 15 bases separating them. CDR3 sequence reads: CASSYRGISNGYTF. Here the CDR3 DNA reads TGTGCCAGCAGTTACCGGGGCATAAGCAATGGCTACACCTTC.